Listed here is a single T cell receptor beta chain. These data come from a study of blood T cell repertoires in COVID-19. Germline loops: CDR1 SGHRS, CDR2 YFSETQ. The CDR3 runs 14 residues. Trimming took off 3 bases at V and 6 bases at J, with 12 bases between the two ends. Using immunoSEQ multiplex PCR, the repertoire was profiled, and TCRdb retains in-frame clones only, with some absent. The table records tens of thousands of clones, about 86% of them present only once. Specimen: peripheral blood. The V and J genes are TRBV5-1 and TRBJ2-2; D is unclear. This receptor was taken from an older man with acute or convalescent COVID-19. The CDR3 nucleotides read TGCGCCAGCAGCTCCGCCCTTGCAGCCGGGGAGCTGTTTTTT. The encoded protein is CASSSALAAGELFF.